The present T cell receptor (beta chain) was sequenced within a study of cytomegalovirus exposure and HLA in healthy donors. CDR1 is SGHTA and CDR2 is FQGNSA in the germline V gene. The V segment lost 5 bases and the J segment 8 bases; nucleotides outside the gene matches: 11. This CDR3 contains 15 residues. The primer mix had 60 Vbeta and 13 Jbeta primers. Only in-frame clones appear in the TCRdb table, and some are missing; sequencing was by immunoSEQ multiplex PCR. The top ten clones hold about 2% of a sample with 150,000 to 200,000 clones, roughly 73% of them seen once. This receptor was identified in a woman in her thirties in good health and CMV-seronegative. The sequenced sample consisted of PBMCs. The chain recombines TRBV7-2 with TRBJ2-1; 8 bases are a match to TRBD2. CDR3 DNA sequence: TGTGCCAGCAGCCCCCAGGGTCTAGCGGGCCATGAGCAGTTCTTC. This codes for CASSPQGLAGHEQFF.